Listed here are 17 T cell receptor beta chains from one sample, sequenced in a study of preoperative IRX-2 immunotherapy in early breast cancer (dated by TCRdb to the late 2010s). This specimen's treatment or condition label, per the study, means: preoperative locoregional IRX-2 cytokine immunotherapy. Libraries were prepared through the immunoSEQ multiplex PCR assay. The immuneACCESS repertoire file appears here via TCRdb, limited to in-frame rearrangements. These files lack a portion of the clones; in checked studies, under half of the deficit traces to unresolved V genes, and the cause of the others is not known. This sample holds 25,000 to 30,000 clones; approximately 80% were observed only once. The ten top clones hold 1% to 1.5% of the sample. This material consisted of lymph node tissue, taken after IRX-2 immunotherapy. These receptors all stem from a human donor with breast cancer.

The genes are TRBV30 and TRBJ1-1; 7 bases agree with TRBD1. This CDR3 has 15 amino acids. The germline CDR1 and CDR2 sequences are GTSNPN and SVGIG (reference sequence). V lost 2 bases to trimming and J lost 4 bases; unmatched junction nucleotides: 10. CDR3 region: CAWSLVQGGVTEAFF. In nucleotides, the CDR3 is TGTGCCTGGAGTTTAGTTCAGGGGGGGGTCACTGAAGCTTTCTTT.

The rearrangement links TRBV18 to TRBJ1-1; TRBD1 matches 7 bases. The J segment lost 1 base and the V segment lost 2 bases, leaving 4 bases of the junction unmatched. Germline V gene lookup returns CDR1 KGHSH and CDR2 LQKENI. The CDR3 consists of 15 residues. CDR3 sequence (DNA): TGTGCCAGCTCACCATCAGGGGGAAGGAACACTGAAGCTTTCTTT. Amino acid sequence: CASSPSGGRNTEAFF.

The chain employs TRBV6-8 and TRBJ2-1; D remains unclear. From germline, CDR1 is MNHGY and CDR2 SAAAGT. V was pared by 6 bases and J by 4 bases, with 16 bases between. This CDR3 is built from 15 residues. The CDR3 loop reads CASRASGRLYNEQFF. CDR3 nucleotides: TGTGCCAGCAGAGCATCAGGACGGCTATACAATGAGCAGTTCTTC.

This clone was counted only a few times. A read error may produce the germline difference seen at one junction end. The genes are TRBV19 and TRBJ1-1; 7 bases fit TRBD1. Germline V gene sequence: CDR1 LNHDA, CDR2 SQIVND (reference sequence). The length of the CDR3 is 12 residues. The DNA of the CDR3 is TGTGCCAGTAGCGACCGGGACAGCGATTTCAGTTTT. As protein: CASSDRDSDFSF.

This clone was recorded once. This chain uses TRBV5-1 with TRBJ1-1; tentative D call: TRBD1 (5 bases). Germline lookup yields CDR1 SGHRS and CDR2 YFSETQ. CDR3 length equals 15 residues. Trimming removed 3 bases from V and 0 bases from J, with 12 bases in between. This CDR3 is CASSSDGAMNTEAFF. CDR3 DNA sequence: TGCGCCAGCAGCTCGGACGGGGCCATGAACACTGAAGCTTTCTTT.

This clone showed up just once. The J gene is TRBJ2-1, the V gene TRBV6-9; no clear D. V was clipped by 2 bases and J by 6 bases, with 11 bases between them. From germline, CDR1 is MNHGY and CDR2 SVAAGI. The CDR3 contains 14 residues. The CDR3 nucleotides are TGTGCCAGCAGTTATCCCGAGAGAGGCAATGAGCAGTTCTTC. Translated, it gives CASSYPERGNEQFF.

The chain has TRBV28 and TRBJ1-1; tentative D call: TRBD1 (5 bases). The CDR3 is 13 amino acids. V lost 11 bases and J lost 0, with 13 bases in between. The germline V gene encodes CDR1 MDHEN and CDR2 SYDVKM. The CDR3 loop reads CAWGRHMNTEAFF. The CDR3 DNA is TGTGCCTGGGGACGGCATATGAACACTGAAGCTTTCTTT. The variable domain in full, with the rest retrieved from reference TRBV28 and TRBJ1-1, is DVKVTQSSRYLVKRTGEKVFLECVQDMDHENMFWYRQDPGLGLRLIYFSYDVKMKEKGDIPEGYSVSREKKERFSLILESASTNQTSMYLCAWGRHMNTEAFFGQGTRLTVV.

This sequence joins TRBV7-1 and TRBJ2-2, with TRBD2 matching 13 bases. TRBV7-1 belongs to the ORF category, with a function that is uncertain. J gave up 7 bases and V 4 bases, and 6 bases lay outside the gene matches. The CDR3 totals 16 residues. CDR3 amino acids: CASSLEGLAGIGELFF. For the CDR3, the DNA is TGTGCCAGCAGCTTGGAGGGACTAGCGGGGATCGGGGAGCTGTTTTTT.

This clone came up a few times. This sequence joins TRBV6-8 and TRBJ1-1; TRBD1 matches 7 bases. In germline, CDR1 is MNHGY, CDR2 SAAAGT. The V and J ends lost 5 bases and 11 bases, in that order; junction bases with no gene match: 11. The CDR3 consists of 13 residues. In nucleotides, the CDR3 is TGTGCCAGCAGTCTCGACAGGGAGAGTTCGGCTTTCTTT. It is translated as CASSLDRESSAFF.

The rearrangement joins TRBV6-8 to TRBJ1-4; D possibly corresponds to TRBD1 (6 bases). The CDR3 has 14 amino acids. V dropped 5 bases and J dropped 7 bases, with 14 bases sitting between them. The germline CDR1 and CDR2 sequences are MNHGY and SAAAGT. The CDR3 spells CASSAQGRAEKLFF. The CDR3 region has the DNA TGTGCCAGCAGTGCGCAGGGGAGGGCTGAAAAACTGTTTTTT.

The gene calls are TRBV6-8 and TRBJ1-1; D remains ambiguous. Germline CDR1 reads MNHGY; CDR2 reads SAAAGT. V was cut by 7 bases and J by 5 bases, with 14 bases left in between. The CDR3 sequence is 13 residues long. CDR3 region: CASNAGRGTEAFF. As DNA, the CDR3 is TGTGCCAGCAATGCCGGGAGAGGGACTGAAGCTTTCTTT.

V gene TRBV28 combines with J gene TRBJ2-7; D is unresolved. Germline CDR1 and CDR2: MDHEN and SYDVKM. V dropped 4 bases and J dropped 3 bases, with 7 bases sitting between them. The CDR3 consists of 12 residues. Here the CDR3 reads CASSSPGYEQYV. CDR3 nucleotides: TGTGCCAGCAGTTCGCCGGGCTACGAGCAGTACGTC.

This clone was picked up a small number of times. The rearrangement joins TRBV28 to TRBJ2-2; D gene uncertain. Per germline, CDR1 MDHEN and CDR2 SYDVKM. Deletions cut 3 bases from V and 6 bases from J, with 5 bases between. The CDR3 spans 12 residues. DNA for the CDR3: TGTGCCAGCAGTTTGTCATCCGGGGAGCTGTTTTTT. Protein product: CASSLSSGELFF.

The chain has TRBV11-3 and TRBJ2-1; 11 bases map to TRBD2. Losses at the gene ends were 5 bases for V and 9 bases for J; bases not matched to a gene: 6. CDR1 is SGHNT, CDR2 YENEEA, per germline. The CDR3 extends over 14 amino acids. The DNA for the CDR3 is TGTGCCAGCAGCATACTAGCGGGGGAGAGTGAGCAGTTCTTC. Its translation: CASSILAGESEQFF.

This chain links TRBV7-5 with TRBJ2-5; the D call in the table, TRBD1, was not verified against the DNA. TRBV7-5 is termed a pseudogene. The CDR3 length is 14 residues. The CDR3 coding sequence is TGTGCCAGCAGCTTGACAGAGTACCAAGAGACCCAGTACTTC. Translated: CASSLTEYQETQYF.

The V call is TRBV19, the J call TRBJ2-7; 16 bases are a match to TRBD2. J was trimmed by 7 bases and V by 5 bases; bases with no gene match: 8. The V gene's germline CDR1 is LNHDA and CDR2 SQIVND (reference sequence). CDR3 size: 16 residues. The chain's CDR3 is CASSPGTSGGAKEQYV. DNA of the CDR3: TGTGCCAGTAGTCCAGGGACTAGCGGGGGGGCGAAGGAGCAGTACGTC.

This chain uses TRBV5-1 with TRBJ1-3; the D gene is possibly TRBD1 (5 bases). The CDR3 sequence is 15 residues long. V shed 0 bases and J shed 1 base, with 8 bases lying between them. The V gene's germline CDR1 is SGHRS and CDR2 YFSETQ. This chain's CDR3 is CASSLEGASGNTIYF. The CDR3, as DNA: TGCGCCAGCAGCTTGGAAGGGGCATCTGGAAACACCATATATTTT.